The present T cell receptor (beta chain) was sequenced within a study of blood T cell repertoires in COVID-19. Germline V gene lookup returns CDR1 LNHDA and CDR2 SQIVND (reference sequence). The CDR3 runs 15 residues. Between the trimmed V and J ends, which lost 2 bases and 3 bases, there was a span of 10 bases. The table came from immunoSEQ multiplex PCR; TCRdb's copy has only in-frame clones and leaves some out. The data show 100,000 to 130,000 clones, with approximately 80% seen just once and approximately 4.3% held by the top ten. The genes are TRBV19 and TRBJ1-4; D remains unclear. Source material: peripheral blood. The clonotype was recovered from a man aged 65 to 79 with acute or convalescent COVID-19. The CDR3 loop reads CASSISGRPNEKLFF. The DNA for the CDR3 is TGTGCCAGTAGTATATCTGGCAGGCCTAATGAAAAACTGTTTTTT.